Below, one T cell receptor beta chain is given with its context. Per the germline V gene, CDR1 is SQVTM and CDR2 is ANQGSEA. The CDR3 has 12 residues. V was clipped by 4 bases and J by 4 bases, with 10 bases between them. This entry is derived from a study of blood T cell repertoires in COVID-19. On the study more broadly: Some COVID-19 samples were acute and others convalescent; all came from the United States, Italy and Spain. PBMCs, B-cell-depleted T cells, or T cells provided the cDNA or gDNA that made up the material.

Authors' processing steps: Researchers report that nucleated cell counts were estimated from reference gene primer amplification. The protocol was immunoSEQ multiplex PCR, while the TCRdb copy is restricted to in-frame clones and leaves out a portion. Clone size and the V and J calls come from that table; the DNA yielded D and trimming. Altogether 150,000 to 200,000 clones are present, around nine tenths being singletons, with the ten largest covering roughly 3.6%. The chain employs TRBV29-1 and TRBJ1-1, with D unclear. This clonotype originated in a man aged 18 to 35 with active or convalescent COVID-19. Material: peripheral blood. This chain's CDR3 is CSVGVGSTEAFF. CDR3 coding DNA: TGCAGCGTTGGAGTGGGCTCCACTGAAGCTTTCTTT.